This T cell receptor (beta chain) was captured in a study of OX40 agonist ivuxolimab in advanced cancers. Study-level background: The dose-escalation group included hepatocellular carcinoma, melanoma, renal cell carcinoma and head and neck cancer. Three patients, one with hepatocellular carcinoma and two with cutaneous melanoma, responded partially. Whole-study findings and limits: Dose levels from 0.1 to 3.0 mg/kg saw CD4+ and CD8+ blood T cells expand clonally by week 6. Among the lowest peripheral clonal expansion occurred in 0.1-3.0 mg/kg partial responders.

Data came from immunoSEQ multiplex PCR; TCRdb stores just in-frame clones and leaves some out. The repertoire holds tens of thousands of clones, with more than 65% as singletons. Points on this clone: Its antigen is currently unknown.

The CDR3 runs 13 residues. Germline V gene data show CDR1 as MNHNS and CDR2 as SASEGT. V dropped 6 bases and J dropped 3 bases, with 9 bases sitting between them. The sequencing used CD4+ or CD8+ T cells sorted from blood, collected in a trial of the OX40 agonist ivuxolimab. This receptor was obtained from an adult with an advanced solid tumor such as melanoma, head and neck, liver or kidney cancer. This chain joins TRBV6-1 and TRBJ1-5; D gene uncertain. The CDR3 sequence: CASRIWDNQPQHF. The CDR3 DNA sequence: TGTGCCAGCAGAATCTGGGACAATCAGCCCCAGCATTTT.